This TCR beta chain stems from a study of response to subunit inactivated influenza vaccine. General study findings and limits: Only a handful of new T cells, the authors suggested, are recruited with each seasonal influenza vaccination.

This clonotype appeared a few times. Its antigen is as yet unknown. MiXCR, applied by TCRdb to the RT-PCR reads, yields one record per CDR3 protein. The sample consists of approximately 530,000 distinct CDR3 sequences, over 10% of them appearing once. V lost 7 bases, J lost 6 bases, and 13 bases lay in between. Germline V lookup: CDR1 SNHLY, CDR2 FYNNEI. The CDR3 consists of 13 residues. The rearrangement joins TRBV2 to TRBJ2-1; tentatively, D is TRBD1 (5 bases). Sample: PBMCs from blood, taken roughly 6 weeks after vaccination. The receptor was derived from a middle-aged man who received an inactivated influenza vaccine. CDR3 protein: CASTFQGPNEQFF. DNA of the CDR3: TGTGCCAGCACTTTTCAGGGCCCCAATGAGCAGTTCTTC.